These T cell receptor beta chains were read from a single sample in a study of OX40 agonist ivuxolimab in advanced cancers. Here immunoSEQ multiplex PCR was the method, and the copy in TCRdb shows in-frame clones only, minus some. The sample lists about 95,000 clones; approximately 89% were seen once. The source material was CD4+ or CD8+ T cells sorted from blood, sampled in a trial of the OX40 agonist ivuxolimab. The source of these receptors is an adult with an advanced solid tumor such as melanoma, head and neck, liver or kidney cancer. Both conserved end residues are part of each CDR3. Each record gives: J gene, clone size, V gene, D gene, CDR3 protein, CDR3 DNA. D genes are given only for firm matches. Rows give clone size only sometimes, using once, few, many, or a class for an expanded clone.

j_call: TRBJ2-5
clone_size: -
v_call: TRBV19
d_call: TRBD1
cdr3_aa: CASRMTGQETQYF
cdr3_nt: TGTGCCAGTAGGATGACAGGGCAAGAGACCCAGTACTTC

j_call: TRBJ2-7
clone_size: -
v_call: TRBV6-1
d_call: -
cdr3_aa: CASRDRTEFSYEQYF
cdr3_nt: TGTGCCAGCAGGGATCGGACGGAGTTCTCCTACGAGCAGTACTTC

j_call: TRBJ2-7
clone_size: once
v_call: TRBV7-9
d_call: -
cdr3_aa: CASSFGGGDYEQYF
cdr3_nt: TGTGCCAGCAGCTTCGGAGGGGGGGACTACGAGCAGTACTTC

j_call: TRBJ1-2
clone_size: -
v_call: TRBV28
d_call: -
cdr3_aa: CASSFDLGGASGYTF
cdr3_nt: TGTGCCAGCAGTTTTGACTTAGGGGGGGCGAGCGGCTACACCTTC

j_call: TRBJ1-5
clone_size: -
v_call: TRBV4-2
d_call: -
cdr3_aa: CASSLGREHNQPQHF
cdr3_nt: TGTGCCAGCAGCCTGGGCAGGGAGCACAATCAGCCCCAGCATTTT

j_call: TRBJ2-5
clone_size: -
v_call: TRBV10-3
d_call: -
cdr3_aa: CAISESNSQETQYF
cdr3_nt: TGTGCCATCAGTGAAAGTAACAGTCAAGAGACCCAGTACTTC

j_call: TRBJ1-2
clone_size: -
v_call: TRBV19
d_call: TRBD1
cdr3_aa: CASSPGQGTGYTF
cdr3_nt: TGTGCCAGTAGTCCGGGACAGGGGACTGGCTACACCTTC

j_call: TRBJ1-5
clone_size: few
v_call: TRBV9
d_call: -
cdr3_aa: CASSYSFNQPQHF
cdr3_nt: TGTGCCAGCAGCTACAGCTTTAATCAGCCCCAGCATTTT

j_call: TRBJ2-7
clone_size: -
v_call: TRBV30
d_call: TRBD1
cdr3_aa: CAWGRPGQFEQYF
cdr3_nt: TGTGCCTGGGGTCGCCCGGGACAGTTTGAGCAGTACTTC

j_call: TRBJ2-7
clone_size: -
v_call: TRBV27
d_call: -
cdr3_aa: CASSPPATVKFEQYF
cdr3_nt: TGTGCCAGCAGTCCGCCTGCGACAGTTAAGTTCGAGCAGTACTTC

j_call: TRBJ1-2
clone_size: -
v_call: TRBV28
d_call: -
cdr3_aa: CATGGHTGLDGYTF
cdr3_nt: TGTGCCACCGGAGGACACACAGGGCTAGATGGCTACACCTTC

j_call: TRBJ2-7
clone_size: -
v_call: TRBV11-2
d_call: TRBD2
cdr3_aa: CASSLSYSGSYEQYF
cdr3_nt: TGTGCCAGCAGCTTATCCTACAGCGGGAGTTACGAGCAGTACTTC

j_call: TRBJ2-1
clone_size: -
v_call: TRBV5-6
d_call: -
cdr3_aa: CASSSQGGGQFF
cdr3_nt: TGTGCCAGCAGCTCGCAGGGCGGCGGGCAGTTCTTC